Shown below are 21 T cell receptor beta chains from a single sample sequenced in a study of immune evolution from preneoplasia to lung adenocarcinoma. Generated by immunoSEQ multiplex PCR, the TCRdb table keeps only in-frame clones and is missing some. Counted here are thousands of clones, about 82% occurring once; the ten biggest clones make up 10% to 13%. The sequenced sample was FFPE minimally invasive lung adenocarcinoma tissue. The receptors were gathered from a person aged 55-80 years with lung adenocarcinoma.

V gene TRBV27 combines with J gene TRBJ2-7; D not resolved. V was clipped by 6 bases and J by 1 base, with 22 bases between them. Germline CDR1 reads MNHEY; CDR2 reads SMNVEV (reference sequence). The CDR3 runs to 17 residues. CDR3 in amino acids: CASRCSHKEDRSYEQYF. The CDR3 DNA sequence: TGTGCCAGCAGATGCTCCCACAAAGAGGACCGATCCTACGAGCAGTACTTC.

J is TRBJ2-1 and V is TRBV5-1; the D gene is possibly TRBD2 (6 bases). CDR3 length: 14 residues. The V end was cut by 5 bases, the J end by 9 bases, with 18 bases between. Per the germline V gene, CDR1 is SGHRS and CDR2 is YFSETQ. The CDR3 here is CASSPDVAGLEQFF. The CDR3 bases are TGCGCCAGCAGTCCGGACGTGGCGGGACTTGAGCAGTTCTTC.

This chain links TRBV7-6 with TRBJ1-3; the D gene is possibly TRBD1 (5 bases). The V end lost 1 base, the J end lost 9 bases, and 13 bases lay between the germline ends. This CDR3 has 14 residues. Germline CDR1 is SGHVS and CDR2 is FNYEAQ. The DNA of the CDR3 is TGTGCCAGCAGCTTAGGGGACTACGGGACCACCATATATTTT. This gives the protein CASSLGDYGTTIYF.

This clone was seen a handful of times. Here the CDR3 reads CASSVGRTDNEQFF. CDR3 DNA sequence: TGTGCCAGCAGCGTAGGGCGGACTGACAATGAGCAGTTCTTC. This chain connects TRBV9 to TRBJ2-1; D possibly corresponds to TRBD2 (5 bases). This CDR3 contains 14 residues. Germline lookup yields CDR1 SGDLS and CDR2 YYNGEE. The V end lost 0 bases, the J end lost 5 bases, and 9 bases lay between the germline ends.

The chain employs TRBV7-8 and TRBJ2-6, with 9 nucleotides matching TRBD1. The length of the CDR3 is 17 residues. The V and J ends lost 4 bases and 0 bases, in that order; junction bases with no gene match: 4. Germline V gene data show CDR1 as SGHVS and CDR2 as FQNEAQ. CDR3 sequence reads: CASSYRDRDSGANVLTF. The CDR3 DNA sequence: TGTGCCAGCAGCTACCGGGACAGGGACTCTGGGGCCAACGTCCTGACTTTC.

The J gene is TRBJ2-2, the V gene TRBV5-1; D is uncertain. This CDR3 contains 13 residues. Trimming stripped 2 bases from V and 15 bases from J, with 17 bases between. Germline V gives CDR1 SGHRS, CDR2 YFSETQ. As DNA, the CDR3 is TGCGCCAGCAGCTTAAACATCCAACATAGTATGTTTTTT. This sequence encodes CASSLNIQHSMFF.

In its sample, this clone was seen a few times. The chain joins TRBV5-1 to TRBJ2-5, with 8 bases matching TRBD2. The CDR3 has 15 amino acids. V was pared by 2 bases and J by 5 bases, with 8 bases of the junction left unmatched. Germline V gives CDR1 SGHRS, CDR2 YFSETQ. In nucleotides, the CDR3 is TGCGCCAGCAGCTTCTTCGCGGGAGGTAGGGAGACCCAGTACTTC. Residues: CASSFFAGGRETQYF.

The chain joins TRBV7-2 to TRBJ2-1, with TRBD2 identical over 11 bases. The CDR3 has 17 residues. The junction had 8 bases not matched to a gene; V was cut back by 2 bases and J by 5 bases. Germline CDR1 and CDR2: SGHTA and FQGNSA. The CDR3 DNA reads TGTGCCAGCAGCTTAAGACTAGCGGGAAGTTTGAACAATGAGCAGTTCTTC. This gives the protein CASSLRLAGSLNNEQFF.

This rearrangement joins TRBV2 to TRBJ2-1, with 7 positions matching TRBD2. With V trimmed by 2 bases and J by 2 bases, 6 bases remained unmatched. Germline CDR1 and CDR2: SNHLY and FYNNEI. There are 16 residues in the CDR3. CDR3 nucleotides: TGTGCCAGCAGTGAAAGGTTCGCGGGGGCCTACAATGAGCAGTTCTTC. Its translation is CASSERFAGAYNEQFF.

This chain joins TRBV27 and TRBJ2-1, with 7 positions matching TRBD1. Germline CDR1 and CDR2: MNHEY and SMNVEV (reference sequence). The trim removed 2 bases at V and 3 bases at J, leaving 4 bases unmatched. The CDR3 extends over 15 amino acids. The DNA for the CDR3 is TGTGCCAGCAGTTTAGGGACAGCACTCTACAATGAGCAGTTCTTC. It codes for CASSLGTALYNEQFF.

This clone came up a few times. This chain connects TRBV10-1 to TRBJ1-3, with D uncertain. The CDR3 runs to 13 residues. The V end was cut by 0 bases, the J end by 4 bases, with 4 bases between. Germline CDR1 reads WNHNN; CDR2 reads SYGVQD (reference sequence). The CDR3 bases are TGCGCCAGCAGTGAGTCAATAGGAAACACCATATATTTT. This codes for CASSESIGNTIYF.

This chain joins TRBV4-1 and TRBJ2-5; D gene unclear. Per the germline V gene, CDR1 is MGHRA and CDR2 is YSYEKL. V was trimmed by 1 base and J by 3 bases, leaving 27 bases between them. The CDR3 is 20 amino acids. Here the CDR3 DNA reads TGCGCCAGCAGCCAAGGTCCCCTCATTCGGAGCACTAACAAGAAAGAGACCCAGTACTTC. The encoded protein is CASSQGPLIRSTNKKETQYF.

This clone was counted between two and nine times. The J gene is TRBJ2-1, the V gene TRBV15, with TRBD1 matching over 7 bases. Unmatched junction bases numbered 0, after V lost 4 bases and J lost 0 bases. Germline CDR1 LNHNV, CDR2 YYDKDF (reference sequence). This CDR3 is 14 amino acids long. The CDR3 DNA reads TGTGCCACCAGCAAGGGGGCCTCCTACAATGAGCAGTTCTTC. Its translation is CATSKGASYNEQFF. The full variable domain, with the rest looked up from reference TRBV15 and TRBJ2-1, is DAMVIQNPRYQVTQFGKPVTLSCSQTLNHNVMYWYQQKSSQAPKLLFHYYDKDFNNEADTPDNFQSRRPNTSFCFLDIRSPGLGDTAMYLCATSKGASYNEQFFGPGTRLTVL.

This clone was found once. The V and J genes are TRBV2 and TRBJ2-1; no firm D call. CDR3 length: 11 amino acids. V was clipped by 2 bases and J by 14 bases, with 10 bases between them. Germline V lookup: CDR1 SNHLY, CDR2 FYNNEI. The CDR3 DNA follows: TGTGCCAGCAGTGAAACCCTGGATGAGTTCTTC. Protein: CASSETLDEFF.

The V call is TRBV9, the J call TRBJ2-3; 11 bases align to TRBD2. The CDR3 loop spans 16 amino acids. In germline, CDR1 is SGDLS, CDR2 YYNGEE. V shed 4 bases and J 0 bases; nucleotides not matched to a gene: 4. The CDR3 spells CASSLTSGSSTDTQYF. Written as DNA, the CDR3 is TGTGCCAGCAGCCTAACTAGCGGGAGTAGCACAGATACGCAGTATTTT.

CDR3 nucleotides: TGTGCCAGCAGATGGCAGGGCGGTGAAGCTTTCTTT. Protein sequence: CASRWQGGEAFF. This chain joins TRBV7-8 and TRBJ1-1; possible D gene TRBD1, 5 bases. This CDR3 has 12 residues. Germline V gene data show CDR1 as SGHVS and CDR2 as FQNEAQ. V shed 6 bases and J shed 7 bases, with 12 bases lying between them.

V and J are TRBV7-2 and TRBJ2-7; the match to TRBD1 covers 7 bases. With V trimmed by 5 bases and J by 7 bases, 8 bases remained unmatched. CDR3 size: 13 residues. Looked up from germline, CDR1 is SGHTA and CDR2 is FQGNSA. CDR3 amino acids: CASSGDRDYEQYF. The CDR3 bases are TGTGCCAGCAGCGGAGACAGGGATTATGAGCAGTACTTC.

The rearrangement joins TRBV11-2 to TRBJ2-5; D is undetermined. The CDR3 is 11 residues long. CDR1 SGHAT and CDR2 FQNNGV come from the germline V gene. The V gene lost 5 bases and the J gene lost 5 bases, with 6 bases spanning the gap. The CDR3: CASSQAETQYF. DNA for the CDR3: TGTGCCAGCAGCCAAGCGGAGACCCAGTACTTC.

The chain employs TRBV28 and TRBJ2-2, with 9 bases aligning to TRBD2. V was pared by 3 bases and J by 7 bases, with 6 bases of the junction left unmatched. CDR1 is MDHEN and CDR2 is SYDVKM in the germline V gene. The CDR3 covers 15 residues. CDR3 sequence reads: CASSFAAGGIGELFF. CDR3 bases: TGTGCCAGCAGTTTCGCGGCGGGAGGGATCGGGGAGCTGTTTTTT.

V gene TRBV11-3 combines with J gene TRBJ2-2; TRBD1 matches at 8 bases. Germline assignment: CDR1 SGHNT and CDR2 YENEEA. J was trimmed by 5 bases and V by 4 bases; bases with no gene match: 6. The CDR3 runs 15 residues. CDR3 residues: CASSSRTGRTGELFF. DNA of the CDR3: TGTGCCAGCAGCTCCCGGACAGGGAGGACCGGGGAGCTGTTTTTT.

The V and J genes are TRBV27 and TRBJ2-5; D is unclear. The CDR3 spans 11 residues. Germline CDR1 is MNHEY and CDR2 is SMNVEV (reference sequence). Between the trimmed V and J ends, which lost 5 bases and 11 bases, there was a span of 12 bases. CDR3 amino acids: CASSTDKEQYF. In DNA form, the CDR3 reads TGTGCCAGCAGTACCGACAAGGAGCAGTACTTC.